The 27 T cell receptor beta chains listed next were all sequenced from one sample in a study of T cell responses to AZD1222 COVID-19 vaccine (dated by TCRdb to about 2021). The time point tag for this specimen amounts to: baseline before first vaccination. Libraries came from the immunoSEQ multiplex PCR assay. TCRdb's version of the immuneACCESS table is confined to in-frame rearrangements and falls short of the full clone set. An unresolved V gene accounts for under half of the shortfall where checked; the remainder is of unknown origin. This sample has about 130,000 clones in its table, and about 90% of those were observed once. Clones ranked in the top ten supply around 3.8% of the sample. The source was peripheral blood, collected on day 0 of AZD1222 vaccination. These receptors all stem from an adult in good health.

This rearrangement joins TRBV11-2 to TRBJ2-7, with D tentatively TRBD2 (7 bases). Looked up from germline, CDR1 is SGHAT and CDR2 is FQNNGV. V was clipped by 5 bases and J by 12 bases, with 14 bases between them. The CDR3 has 11 residues. The CDR3 loop is CASSRGALRYF. CDR3 sequence (DNA): TGTGCCAGCAGCCGGGGGGCCTTACGGTACTTC.

A note on this clone: The identical CDR3 is also encoded by other nucleotide sequences in the sample. V is TRBV2 and J is TRBJ1-4, with a tentative D call TRBD1 (6 bases). CDR1 and CDR2 from the germline V gene are SNHLY and FYNNEI. CDR3 size: 13 residues. The V end lost 3 bases, the J end lost 8 bases, and 10 bases lay between the germline ends. DNA of the CDR3: TGTGCCAGCAGTGACAGGGGAGGGGAAAAACTGTTTTTT. Translating gives CASSDRGGEKLFF.

Written as DNA, the CDR3 is TGTGCCAGCAGCAGTGGTGAGCAGTTCTTC. Translating it yields CASSSGEQFF. The rearrangement links TRBV16 to TRBJ2-1; D gene uncertain. The V gene lost 5 bases and the J gene lost 9 bases, with 5 bases spanning the gap. Germline loops: CDR1 KGHSY, CDR2 FQNENV. This CDR3 is 10 amino acids long.

The gene calls are TRBV19 and TRBJ1-4; TRBD1 is a possible D gene (5 bases). Germline CDR1 is LNHDA and CDR2 is SQIVND (reference sequence). The CDR3 is 16 residues long. V was cut by 5 bases and J by 0 bases, with 13 bases left in between. The CDR3 region is CASSAIRGATNEKLFF. CDR3 DNA: TGTGCCAGTAGTGCCATCAGAGGGGCAACTAATGAAAAACTGTTTTTT.

The chain links TRBV19 to TRBJ1-5; 9 positions agree with TRBD1. This CDR3 contains 15 residues. Per the germline V gene, CDR1 is LNHDA and CDR2 is SQIVND (reference sequence). Trimming at V came to 4 bases and at J to 7 bases, leaving 8 bases not matched to a gene. Written as DNA, the CDR3 is TGTGCCAGTAGTAGGCTACAGGGGGCGAGGCAGCCCCAGCATTTT. Protein product: CASSRLQGARQPQHF.

The chain has TRBV5-1 and TRBJ1-1; unclear D gene. Trimming stripped 5 bases from V and 2 bases from J, with 10 bases between. The CDR3 is made up of 13 amino acids. Per germline, CDR1 SGHRS and CDR2 YFSETQ. The CDR3 DNA is TGCGCCAGCAGGGAAGCACCTAACACTGAAGCTTTCTTT. Translating it yields CASREAPNTEAFF. Full variable domain (rest looked up from reference TRBV5-1 and TRBJ1-1): KAGVTQTPRYLIKTRGQQVTLSCSPISGHRSVSWYQQTPGQGLQFLFEYFSETQRNKGNFPGRFSGRQFSNSRSEMNVSTLELGDSALYLCASREAPNTEAFFGQGTRLTVV.

This clone was detected once. CDR3 DNA: TGTGCCAGCAGCCAAGACGGCCTCCAGGCCTCTAGGGGCTACACCTTC. The encoded protein is CASSQDGLQASRGYTF. The rearrangement links TRBV4-2 to TRBJ1-2; no clear D. Trimming pared 0 bases from V and 8 bases from J, leaving 19 bases between. The CDR3 is made up of 16 amino acids. CDR1 is LGHNA, CDR2 YNFKEQ, per germline.

The rearrangement uses TRBV10-3 and TRBJ1-1; maybe TRBD1 (6 bases). Trimming took off 3 bases at V and 1 base at J, with 12 bases between the two ends. Germline CDR1 is ENHRY and CDR2 is SYGVKD. CDR3 length equals 15 residues. The CDR3 DNA reads as TGTGCCATCAGTGACCCTGTAGGGGGGAACACTGAAGCTTTCTTT. Translation: CAISDPVGGNTEAFF.

The rearrangement links TRBV7-8 to TRBJ2-7; 9 nucleotides align to TRBD2. Germline V gene lookup returns CDR1 SGHVS and CDR2 FQNEAQ. The CDR3 runs 17 residues. V was pared by 1 base and J by 4 bases, with 11 bases of the junction left unmatched. CDR3 sequence: CASSLGGSGSFFYEQYF. The CDR3 nucleotides are TGTGCCAGCAGCTTAGGGGGTAGCGGGAGTTTTTTTTACGAGCAGTACTTC. Filled out from reference TRBV7-8 and TRBJ2-7, the complete variable domain reads GAGVSQSPRYKVAKRGQDVALRCDPISGHVSLFWYQQALGQGPEFLTYFQNEAQLDKSGLPSDRFFAERPEGSVSTLKIQRTQQEDSAVYLCASSLGGSGSFFYEQYFGPGTRLTVT.

The chain is built from TRBV29-1 and TRBJ1-2, with 7 positions matching TRBD1. The CDR3 totals 14 residues. The V gene end was trimmed by 0 bases and the J gene end by 8 bases; junction bases not matched to a gene: 9. CDR1 is SQVTM, CDR2 ANQGSEA, per germline. The CDR3 DNA reads as TGCAGCGTTGAAGATGTTGTAGGGGGCGGAGGCTACACCTTC. Protein product: CSVEDVVGGGGYTF.

J is TRBJ2-5 and V is TRBV7-2; D uncertain. CDR1 and CDR2 from the germline V gene are SGHTA and FQGNSA. CDR3 length equals 14 residues. The V gene lost 5 bases and the J gene lost 5 bases, with 15 bases spanning the gap. CDR3 in DNA: TGTGCCAGCAGCCCGAGCCAGGCTCGGGAGACCCAGTACTTC. Its translation is CASSPSQARETQYF. Combining the CDR3 with reference TRBV7-2 and TRBJ2-5 gives the whole variable domain GAGVSQSPSNKVTEKGKDVELRCDPISGHTALYWYRQSLGQGLEFLIYFQGNSAPDKSGLPSDRFSAERTGGSVSTLTIQRTQQEDSAVYLCASSPSQARETQYFGPGTRLLVL.

This clone has a single count. This sequence joins TRBV19 and TRBJ2-1, with 12 bases lining up with TRBD2. Trimming took 7 bases from V and 6 from J; bases not matched to a gene: 4. The CDR3 has 14 amino acids. Germline-derived CDR1 and CDR2 are LNHDA and SQIVND (reference sequence). CDR3 sequence (DNA): TGTGCCAGTACCTTGGGACTAGCGGGCAATGAGCAGTTCTTC. The encoded protein is CASTLGLAGNEQFF.

The chain uses TRBV21-1 and TRBJ1-1; the D call TRBD1 from the table was never checked on the DNA. TRBV21-1 is a recognized pseudogene. The CDR3 covers 12 residues. As DNA, the CDR3 is TGTGCCAGCAGCAAAAGGGGGACTGAAGCTTTCTTT. Translated, it gives CASSKRGTEAFF.

In DNA form, the CDR3 reads TGTGCCTGGAGTGTATCGTTGGGGCAGAGGGATGAAAAACTGTTTTTT. It codes for CAWSVSLGQRDEKLFF. V usage is TRBV30 and J usage is TRBJ1-4, with D possibly TRBD1 on 5 matching bases. Germline V gives CDR1 GTSNPN, CDR2 SVGIG (reference sequence). Trimming pared 0 bases from V and 6 bases from J, leaving 17 bases between. The CDR3 is 16 amino acids.

This clone was seen more than once but under ten times. This chain links TRBV7-2 with TRBJ2-1; D unresolved. V was cut by 3 bases and J by 9 bases, with 15 bases left in between. Germline V gives CDR1 SGHTA, CDR2 FQGNSA. The CDR3 length is 14 residues. The CDR3 DNA sequence: TGTGCCAGCAGCTTGGGAATTGCGCGAGGTGAGCAGTTCTTC. Protein product: CASSLGIARGEQFF.

The chain uses TRBV7-2 and TRBJ2-4, with 10 bases that match TRBD2. The CDR3 loop spans 17 amino acids. Trimming at V came to 5 bases and at J to 8 bases, leaving 15 bases not matched to a gene. The germline V gene has CDR1 SGHTA and CDR2 FQGNSA. The CDR3 protein is CASSPRLAGVGLDIQYF. CDR3 DNA sequence: TGTGCCAGCAGCCCGCGCCTAGCGGGAGTAGGTTTAGACATTCAGTACTTC. The variable domain in full, completed from reference TRBV7-2 and TRBJ2-4, reads GAGVSQSPSNKVTEKGKDVELRCDPISGHTALYWYRQSLGQGLEFLIYFQGNSAPDKSGLPSDRFSAERTGGSVSTLTIQRTQQEDSAVYLCASSPRLAGVGLDIQYFGAGTRLSVL.

This sequence joins TRBV9 and TRBJ2-3; TRBD2 agrees at 8 bases. V gave up 0 bases and J gave up 4 bases; unmatched junction bases: 7. This CDR3 spans 16 amino acids. The germline V gene encodes CDR1 SGDLS and CDR2 YYNGEE. This CDR3 is CASSVVASGWADTQYF. Written as DNA, the CDR3 is TGTGCCAGCAGCGTAGTGGCTAGCGGGTGGGCAGATACGCAGTATTTT.

The chain links TRBV27 to TRBJ2-7; 11 nucleotides agree with TRBD2. Germline values: CDR1 MNHEY, CDR2 SMNVEV (reference sequence). Trimming removed 5 bases from V and 2 bases from J; junction bases left unmatched: 8. The CDR3 extends over 16 amino acids. CDR3 residues: CASSRKLAGVTYEQYF. Here the CDR3 DNA reads TGTGCCAGCAGTCGTAAACTAGCGGGAGTGACCTACGAGCAGTACTTC.

The chain combines TRBV24-1 with TRBJ2-7; the D is unclear. V lost 6 bases and J 3 bases, leaving 11 bases between the germline ends. The CDR3 is made up of 13 amino acids. The germline CDR1 and CDR2 sequences are KGHDR and SFDVKD. CDR3 protein: CATSSASIYEQYF. The CDR3 DNA reads TGTGCCACCAGTTCGGCGTCTATCTACGAGCAGTACTTC.

Here the CDR3 DNA reads TGTGCCAGCATTGCGACAGGGGCCCCTACTGAAGCTTTCTTT. This gives the protein CASIATGAPTEAFF. J is TRBJ1-1 and V is TRBV3-1 (or the pseudogene TRBV3-2), with 8 bases lining up with TRBD1. The CDR3 runs to 14 residues. J lost 5 bases, V lost 7 bases, and 9 bases had no gene match. Germline V gene lookup returns CDR1 LGHDT and CDR2 YNNKEL (reference sequence).

The chain has TRBV28 and TRBJ2-7, with 9 bases identical to TRBD1. J lost 4 bases, V lost 7 bases, and 11 bases had no gene match. There are 15 residues in the CDR3. CDR1 is MDHEN, CDR2 SYDVKM, per germline. The DNA of the CDR3 is TGTGCCAGCACCGGACCGGGACAGGGCGTTTACGAGCAGTACTTC. It specifies CASTGPGQGVYEQYF.

Of note for this clone: Other DNA sequences of this sample code for an identical CDR3. This chain uses TRBV9 with TRBJ2-1; D is unclear. From germline, CDR1 is SGDLS and CDR2 YYNGEE. The CDR3 is 13 amino acids. Deletions cut 0 bases from V and 4 bases from J, with 5 bases between. The chain's CDR3 is CASSVASYNEQFF. Written as DNA, the CDR3 is TGTGCCAGCAGCGTAGCCTCTTACAATGAGCAGTTCTTC.

This clone was observed a single time. The genes are TRBV29-1 and TRBJ1-1; D is perhaps TRBD1 (6 bases). CDR3 size: 14 residues. V was trimmed by 7 bases and J by 1 base, leaving 16 bases between them. In germline, CDR1 is SQVTM, CDR2 ANQGSEA. CDR3: CSASGGGANTEAFF. CDR3 bases: TGCAGCGCAAGCGGTGGGGGGGCGAACACTGAAGCTTTCTTT.

The chain links TRBV19 to TRBJ2-1; 11 positions agree with TRBD2. This CDR3 is built from 14 residues. V trimming: 7 bases; J trimming: 4 bases; junction bases outside the gene matches: 3. Germline V gives CDR1 LNHDA, CDR2 SQIVND (reference sequence). DNA of the CDR3: TGTGCCAGTATACCTAGCGGGAGGTACAATGAGCAGTTCTTC. Its translation is CASIPSGRYNEQFF.

This chain links TRBV11-2 with TRBJ2-1, with 7 bases lining up with TRBD2. The CDR3 sequence is 15 residues long. V lost 4 bases, J lost 2 bases, and 5 bases stayed unmatched. Germline CDR1 and CDR2: SGHAT and FQNNGV. This chain's CDR3 is CASSSSGTTYNEQFF. The CDR3 DNA is TGTGCCAGCAGCTCATCCGGGACTACCTACAATGAGCAGTTCTTC.

The rearrangement joins TRBV6-1 to TRBJ1-2; D is unresolved. In germline, CDR1 is MNHNS, CDR2 SASEGT. V was shortened by 1 base and J by 3 bases, with 9 bases between the two germline ends. CDR3 length: 14 amino acids. The CDR3 region is CASSEVGGDYGYTF. CDR3 bases: TGTGCCAGCAGTGAAGTAGGAGGAGACTATGGCTACACCTTC.

This clone showed up just once. The chain links TRBV11-3 to TRBJ1-1; D not resolved. Germline V gene sequence: CDR1 SGHNT, CDR2 YENEEA. CDR3 length: 14 amino acids. The V end lost 3 bases, the J end lost 2 bases, and 10 bases lay between the germline ends. CDR3 nucleotide sequence: TGTGCCAGCAGCTTGACGGGGTCTAACACTGAAGCTTTCTTT. Its translation is CASSLTGSNTEAFF.